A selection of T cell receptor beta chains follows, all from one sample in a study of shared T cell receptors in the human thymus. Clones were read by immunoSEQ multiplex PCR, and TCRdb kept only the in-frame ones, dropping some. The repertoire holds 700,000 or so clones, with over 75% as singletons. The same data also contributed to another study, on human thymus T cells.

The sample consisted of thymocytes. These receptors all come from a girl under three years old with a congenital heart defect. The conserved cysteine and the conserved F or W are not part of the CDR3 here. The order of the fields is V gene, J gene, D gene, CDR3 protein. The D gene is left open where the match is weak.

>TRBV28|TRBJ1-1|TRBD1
ASREEGTGGKWAEAF
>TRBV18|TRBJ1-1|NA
ASSPPRAATEAF
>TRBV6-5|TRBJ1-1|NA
ASRVAGMNTEAF
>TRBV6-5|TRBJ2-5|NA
AGRDKGDLETQY
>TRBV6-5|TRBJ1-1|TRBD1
ASSHGQGKLEAF
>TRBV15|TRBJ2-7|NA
ATSRRDIGSEQY
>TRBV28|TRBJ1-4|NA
ASSRDRFREKLF
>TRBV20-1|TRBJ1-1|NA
SASIVTEAF
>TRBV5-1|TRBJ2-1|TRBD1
ASNGTGGPQGSNEQF
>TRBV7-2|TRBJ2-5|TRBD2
ASSRGLAGVRETQY
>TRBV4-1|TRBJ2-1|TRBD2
ASSQRSGGSSYNEQF
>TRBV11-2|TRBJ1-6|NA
ASSLKEFRDSVNSPLH
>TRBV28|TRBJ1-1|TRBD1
ASSLRGQGLMNTEAF
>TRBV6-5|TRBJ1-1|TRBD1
ASRLLADRGTEAF
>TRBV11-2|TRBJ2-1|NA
ASSLVGVEQF
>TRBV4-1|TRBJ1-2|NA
ASSQGERGQDYGYT
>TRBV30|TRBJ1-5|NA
AWRDSYSNQPQH
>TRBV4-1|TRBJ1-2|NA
ASSQDIDPYGYT
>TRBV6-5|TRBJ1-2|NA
ASSSYVGTGYT
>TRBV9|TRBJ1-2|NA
ASSVDYQQAFSDGYT
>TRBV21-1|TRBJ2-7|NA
ASSKPGLAGVVEQY
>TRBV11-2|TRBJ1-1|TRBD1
ASRYGQGRSEAF
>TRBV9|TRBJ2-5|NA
ASSVGSGVQETQY
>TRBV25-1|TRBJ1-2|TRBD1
ASSEGRGTGGYT
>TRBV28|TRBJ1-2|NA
ASSLEGYGYT
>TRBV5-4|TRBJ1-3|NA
ASSPGGGGTGNTIY
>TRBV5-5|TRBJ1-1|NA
ASSVAGEAEAF
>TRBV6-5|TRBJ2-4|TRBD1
ASSQDREAKNIQY
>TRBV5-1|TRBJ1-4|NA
ASSSAEVPGQGREVEKLF
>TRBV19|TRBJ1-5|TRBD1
ASSRDRGHVNQPQH
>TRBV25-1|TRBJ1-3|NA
ASRPSSGSGNTIY
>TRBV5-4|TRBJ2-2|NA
ASSLVRALPGELF
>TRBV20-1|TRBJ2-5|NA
SVRIRETQY
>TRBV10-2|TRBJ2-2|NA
ASNEDRYTGELF
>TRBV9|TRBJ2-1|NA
ASSAPAGERAWYDEQF
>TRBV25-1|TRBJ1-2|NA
ASSDTHSGGYT
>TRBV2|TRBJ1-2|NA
ASIIGSNYGYT
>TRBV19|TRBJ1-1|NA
ASSIGRSDTEAF
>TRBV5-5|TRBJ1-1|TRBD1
ASSSGQGAYEAF
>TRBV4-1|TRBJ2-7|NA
ASSQEKASGQGSYEQY
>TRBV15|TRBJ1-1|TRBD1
ATSRSTGGTEAF